The count of the clone carrying this TCR beta chain is one. The antigen remains undetermined. The source of the sample is a study of cytomegalovirus exposure and HLA in healthy donors. V shed 10 bases and J 6 bases; nucleotides not matched to a gene: 9. The germline V gene encodes CDR1 MNHNY and CDR2 SVGAGI (reference sequence). The CDR3 covers 13 residues. Amplification used 60 Vbeta primers and 13 Jbeta primers. TCRdb keeps only in-frame clones here, not all; method: immunoSEQ multiplex PCR. The sample carries about 140,000 clones, around two thirds recorded once. Study observations and caveats: It was only CMV serostatus that was available as immune exposure information. Researchers reported from a later analysis that most CMV-associated TCR beta chains appeared HLA-restricted. The Asian-associated ancestry cluster reportedly had fewer N-insertions than the approximately 650-donor mean in a later analysis.

The V call is TRBV6-6, the J call TRBJ1-5; 7 bases fit TRBD1. The specimen sequenced was PBMCs. The clonotype originates from a man aged 25 to 45 in good health and CMV-seropositive. This chain's CDR3 is CATEGTAGQPQHF. CDR3 sequence (DNA): TGTGCCACCGAGGGGACAGCCGGTCAGCCCCAGCATTTT.